This TCR beta chain was found in a study of blood T cell repertoires in COVID-19. The wider study: COVID-19 samples collected from the United States, Italy and Spain covered acute and convalescent phases. The cDNA or gDNA used as material had been derived from T cells, B-cell-depleted T cells, or PBMCs.

Clinical histories supplied by participants themselves formed the basis of cohort assignment. The ends lost 4 bases at V and 3 bases at J; junction bases unmatched: 5. This CDR3 has 14 amino acids. Per the germline V gene, CDR1 is SNHLY and CDR2 is FYNNEI. Authors' analysis steps: Researchers report that nucleated cell counts were estimated from reference gene primer amplification. The table came from immunoSEQ multiplex PCR; TCRdb's copy has only in-frame clones and leaves some out. V and J calls and clone size are copied from that table; D and trimming were computed from the DNA. The sample carries 350,000 to 400,000 clones, approximately 90% recorded once.

The sequenced material came from PBMCs or T cells enriched from blood (not recorded which). This receptor was taken from a man between 18 and 29 years old who had recovered from COVID-19. V and J are TRBV2 and TRBJ1-1, with 7 nucleotides matching TRBD1. In DNA, the CDR3 is TGTGCCAGCAGTGGCACAGGGGACTACACTGAAGCTTTCTTT. Its protein product is CASSGTGDYTEAFF.